These T cell receptor beta chains were read from a single sample in a study of cytomegalovirus exposure and HLA in healthy donors. Here immunoSEQ multiplex PCR was the method, and the copy in TCRdb shows in-frame clones only, minus some. Counted here are about 360,000 clones, just over 85% occurring once; the ten biggest clones make up 0.83%. The sequencing input was PBMCs. These receptors came from a young woman in good health and CMV-seronegative. The conserved cysteine and the conserved F or W are not part of the CDR3 here.

v_call: TRBV29-1; cdr3_aa: SVLFKQGPQGYEQY
v_call: TRBV29-1; cdr3_aa: SVGGQLNTEAF
v_call: TRBV11-2; cdr3_aa: ASSPMLDTQY
v_call: TRBV27; cdr3_aa: ASSFSGGGSEQY
v_call: TRBV18; cdr3_aa: ASSPTGGGFQPQH
v_call: TRBV28; cdr3_aa: ASSLWGRGQGYEQY
v_call: TRBV5-1; cdr3_aa: ASSLSSQGGYEQF
v_call: TRBV2; cdr3_aa: ASILQGALSGNTIY
v_call: TRBV2; cdr3_aa: ASSLDFGDEQF
v_call: TRBV5-5; cdr3_aa: ASSLQVQVSSYNEQF
v_call: TRBV13; cdr3_aa: ASSPTKLLGQGGQPQH
v_call: TRBV30; cdr3_aa: AWGGRDTEAF
v_call: TRBV6-1; cdr3_aa: ASQGTGDTGELF
v_call: TRBV29-1; cdr3_aa: SVSTGTEAF
v_call: TRBV2; cdr3_aa: ASSVRVRYEQY
v_call: TRBV15; cdr3_aa: ATSIDPDYEQY
v_call: TRBV6-1; cdr3_aa: ASSAARANEKLF
v_call: TRBV2; cdr3_aa: ATLEGAGSNSPLH
v_call: TRBV4-2; cdr3_aa: ASSLDRTTNEKLF
v_call: TRBV19; cdr3_aa: ASRGDTSYNEQF
v_call: TRBV5-4; cdr3_aa: ASSLGTGHNQPQH
v_call: TRBV28; cdr3_aa: ASSLSDRGNYEQY
v_call: TRBV10-2; cdr3_aa: ASSDSRRLSGSSEQY
v_call: TRBV19; cdr3_aa: ASSRQGVEAF
v_call: TRBV6-5; cdr3_aa: ASSSFRREYEQY
v_call: TRBV30; cdr3_aa: ALLTGTGGEKLF
v_call: TRBV2; cdr3_aa: ASREGLAATYNEQF
v_call: TRBV5-4; cdr3_aa: ASSLGTGIAYNSPLH
v_call: TRBV9; cdr3_aa: ASSPTVAGRQY
v_call: TRBV27; cdr3_aa: ASSFSGTATDTQY
v_call: TRBV2; cdr3_aa: ASSVISGANVLT
v_call: TRBV27; cdr3_aa: ASSLLRGGGTQY
v_call: TRBV5-1; cdr3_aa: ASSLETHSDRGGYGYT
v_call: TRBV2; cdr3_aa: ASRETSGGPSYNEQF
v_call: TRBV5-1; cdr3_aa: ASSLGRDNQPQH
v_call: TRBV15; cdr3_aa: ATSSVATGPTYEQY
v_call: TRBV5-4; cdr3_aa: ASSAGQEINEKLF
v_call: TRBV5-5; cdr3_aa: ASTWGTGGNGYT
v_call: TRBV5-4; cdr3_aa: ASSFNSLEAF
v_call: TRBV4-1; cdr3_aa: ASSLSGDQPQH
v_call: TRBV27; cdr3_aa: ASSFSRSPYNEQF
v_call: TRBV29-1; cdr3_aa: SVGGETGNQPQH
v_call: TRBV29-1; cdr3_aa: SVVEGGGVIFSEAF
v_call: TRBV10-2; cdr3_aa: ASSESRQTGNTIY
v_call: TRBV2; cdr3_aa: ASSGPGLPSTDTQY
v_call: TRBV7-9; cdr3_aa: ASSPSWGRTNYGYT
v_call: TRBV19; cdr3_aa: ASSINSGSRTDTQY
v_call: TRBV4-1; cdr3_aa: ASSQDMLNTEAF
v_call: TRBV2; cdr3_aa: ASRNTGVNTEAF
v_call: TRBV7-9; cdr3_aa: ASQDRTGNTIY
v_call: TRBV4-1; cdr3_aa: ASSHYGTGASYEQY
v_call: TRBV7-9; cdr3_aa: ASSPRGNTYNEQF
v_call: TRBV23-1; cdr3_aa: ASRPTSEPYEQY
v_call: TRBV5-6; cdr3_aa: ASSQLTGTERNTGELF
v_call: TRBV5-1; cdr3_aa: ASSLAPGQGPSYEQY
v_call: TRBV27; cdr3_aa: ASSGTGTEFEAF